The clone carrying this T cell receptor beta chain turned up a few times. Its antigen remains unidentified. The CDR3 loop spans 12 amino acids. Germline V gene lookup returns CDR1 LNHNV and CDR2 YYDKDF (reference sequence). Trimming took off 5 bases at V and 5 bases at J, with 9 bases between the two ends. This sample is part of a study of blood T cells in healthy people across ages. Study results and limitations: Researchers said unsorted PBMCs prevented a conclusive naive versus antigen-experienced comparison. Roughly linear declines in TCR beta diversity per million T cells occurred with age.

A second about 7 to 12 cycle PCR used barcoded and J-beta primers. TCRdb re-called the 5' RACE reads with MiXCR, one entry per CDR3 protein. Among approximately 690,000 distinct CDR3 sequences listed, 45% to 65% were seen once. The receptor comes from a man between 60 and 75 years old in good health. J is TRBJ2-5 and V is TRBV15; weak D call: TRBD2 (5 bases). The sample consisted of blood. The CDR3 loop reads CATSGGYETQYF. The CDR3, as DNA: TGTGCCACCAGCGGAGGCTATGAGACCCAGTACTTC.